The following is a T cell receptor (beta chain) sequence with its context. The trim removed 3 bases at V and 2 bases at J, leaving 10 bases unmatched. This CDR3 contains 18 residues. The germline CDR1 and CDR2 sequences are SGHVS and FNYEAQ. This specimen belongs to a study of blood T cell repertoires in COVID-19. In the study overall: COVID-19 samples from acute and convalescent phases originated in the United States, Italy and Spain. T cells, B-cell-depleted T cells, or PBMCs supplied cDNA or gDNA.

Original processing methods: Cell counts per sample came from amplifying reference gene primers. Repertoires were generated with immunoSEQ multiplex PCR, while TCRdb's copy carries only in-frame clones and drops some. Clone size and the V and J calls come from that table; the DNA yielded D and trimming. In the table there are 40,000 to 65,000 clones, 70% to 85% of which are singletons. Sequenced: peripheral blood. The receptor's source is a human donor in a cohort sampled during active COVID-19. The gene calls are TRBV7-6 and TRBJ2-3; 11 positions agree with TRBD2. The CDR3 sequence: CASSFPELLAGDTDTQYF. In DNA form, the CDR3 reads TGTGCCAGCAGCTTCCCAGAACTACTAGCGGGGGACACAGATACGCAGTATTTT. Full variable domain (remainder filled in from reference TRBV7-6 and TRBJ2-3): GAGVSQSPRYKVTKRGQDVALRCDPISGHVSLYWYRQALGQGPEFLTYFNYEAQQDKSGLPNDRFSAERPEGSISTLTIQRTEQRDSAMYRCASSFPELLAGDTDTQYFGPGTRLTVL.